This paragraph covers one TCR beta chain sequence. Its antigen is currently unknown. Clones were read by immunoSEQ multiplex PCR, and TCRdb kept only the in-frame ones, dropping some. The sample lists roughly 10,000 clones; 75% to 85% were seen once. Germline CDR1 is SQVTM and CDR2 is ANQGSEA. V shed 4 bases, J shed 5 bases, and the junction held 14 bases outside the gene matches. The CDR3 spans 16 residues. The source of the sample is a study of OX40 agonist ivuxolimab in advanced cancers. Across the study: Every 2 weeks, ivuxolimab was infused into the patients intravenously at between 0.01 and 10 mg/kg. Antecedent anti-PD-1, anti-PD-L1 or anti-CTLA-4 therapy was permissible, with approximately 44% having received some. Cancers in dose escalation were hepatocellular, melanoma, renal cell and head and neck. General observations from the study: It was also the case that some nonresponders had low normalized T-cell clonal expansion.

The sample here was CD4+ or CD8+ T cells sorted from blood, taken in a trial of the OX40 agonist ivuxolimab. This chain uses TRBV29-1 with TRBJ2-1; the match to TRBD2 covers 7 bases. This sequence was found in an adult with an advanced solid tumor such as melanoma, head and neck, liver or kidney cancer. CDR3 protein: CSVGGRAGGRDNEQFF. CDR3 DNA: TGCAGCGTTGGGGGTCGAGCGGGTGGGAGGGACAATGAGCAGTTCTTC.